One T cell receptor beta chain is described in this entry. The data were taken from a study of blood T cell repertoires in COVID-19. Study details: Sites across the United States, Italy and Spain contributed samples from acute and convalescent COVID-19. T cells, B-cell-depleted T cells, or PBMCs supplied cDNA or gDNA.

In the original processing: Quantification of nucleated cells was approximated via reference gene primer amplification. Profiled with immunoSEQ multiplex PCR; TCRdb holds only in-frame clones, not every one. The V and J calls and the clone size are those of that table, but D and trimming were determined from the DNA. The profile shows 220,000 or so clones, roughly 80% of them singletons. From germline, CDR1 is GTSNPN and CDR2 SVGIG (reference sequence). CDR3 size: 14 residues. V was trimmed by 6 bases and J by 2 bases, leaving 15 bases between them. The specimen was peripheral blood. This chain connects TRBV30 to TRBJ2-3, with a tentative D call TRBD2 (6 bases). The receptor comes from a woman aged 55 to 70 who had recovered from COVID-19. CDR3 amino acids: CACGTGIFTDTQYF. DNA for the CDR3: TGTGCCTGCGGGACTGGAATTTTCACAGATACGCAGTATTTT.